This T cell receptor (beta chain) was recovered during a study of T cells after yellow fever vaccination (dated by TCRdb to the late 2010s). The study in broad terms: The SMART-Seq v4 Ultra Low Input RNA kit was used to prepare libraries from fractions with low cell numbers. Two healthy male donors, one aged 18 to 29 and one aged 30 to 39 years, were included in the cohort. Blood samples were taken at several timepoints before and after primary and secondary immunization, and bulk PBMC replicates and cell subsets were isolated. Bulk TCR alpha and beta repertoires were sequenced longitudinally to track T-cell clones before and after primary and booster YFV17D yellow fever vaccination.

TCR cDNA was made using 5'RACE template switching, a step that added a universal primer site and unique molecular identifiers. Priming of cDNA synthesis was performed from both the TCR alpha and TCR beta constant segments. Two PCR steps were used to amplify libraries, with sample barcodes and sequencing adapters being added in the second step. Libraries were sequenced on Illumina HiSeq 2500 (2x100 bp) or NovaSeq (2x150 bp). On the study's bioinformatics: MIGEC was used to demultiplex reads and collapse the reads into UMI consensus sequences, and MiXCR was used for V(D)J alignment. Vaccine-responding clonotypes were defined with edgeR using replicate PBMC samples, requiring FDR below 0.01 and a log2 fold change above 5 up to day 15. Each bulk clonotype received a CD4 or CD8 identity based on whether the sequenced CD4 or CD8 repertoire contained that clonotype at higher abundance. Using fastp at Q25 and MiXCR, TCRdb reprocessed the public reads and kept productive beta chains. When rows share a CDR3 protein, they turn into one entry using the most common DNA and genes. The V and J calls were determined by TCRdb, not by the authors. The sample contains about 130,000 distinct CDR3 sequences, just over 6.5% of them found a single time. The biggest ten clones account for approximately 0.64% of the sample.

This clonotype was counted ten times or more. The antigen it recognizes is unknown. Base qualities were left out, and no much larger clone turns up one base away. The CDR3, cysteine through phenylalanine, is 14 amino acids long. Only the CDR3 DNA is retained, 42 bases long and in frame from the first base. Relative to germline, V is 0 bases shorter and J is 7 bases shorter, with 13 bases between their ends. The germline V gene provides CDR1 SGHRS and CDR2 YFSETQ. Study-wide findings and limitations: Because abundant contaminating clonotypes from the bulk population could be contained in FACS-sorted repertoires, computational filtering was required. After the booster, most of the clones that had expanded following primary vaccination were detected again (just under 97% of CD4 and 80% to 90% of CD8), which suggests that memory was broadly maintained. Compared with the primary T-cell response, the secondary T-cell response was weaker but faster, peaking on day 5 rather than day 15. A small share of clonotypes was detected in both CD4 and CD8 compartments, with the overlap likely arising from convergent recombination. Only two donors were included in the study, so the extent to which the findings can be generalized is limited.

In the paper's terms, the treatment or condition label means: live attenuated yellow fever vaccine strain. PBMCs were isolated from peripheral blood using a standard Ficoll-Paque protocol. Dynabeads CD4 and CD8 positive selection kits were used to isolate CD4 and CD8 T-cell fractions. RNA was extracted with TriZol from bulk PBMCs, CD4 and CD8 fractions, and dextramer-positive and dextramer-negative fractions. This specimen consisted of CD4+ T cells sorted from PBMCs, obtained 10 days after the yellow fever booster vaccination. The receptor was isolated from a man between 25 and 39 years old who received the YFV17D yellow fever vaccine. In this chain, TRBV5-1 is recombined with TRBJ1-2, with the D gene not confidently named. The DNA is TGCGCCAGCAGCTTGGCGGCCGGCAGCGGTGGCTACACCTTC. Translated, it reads CASSLAAGSGGYTF.